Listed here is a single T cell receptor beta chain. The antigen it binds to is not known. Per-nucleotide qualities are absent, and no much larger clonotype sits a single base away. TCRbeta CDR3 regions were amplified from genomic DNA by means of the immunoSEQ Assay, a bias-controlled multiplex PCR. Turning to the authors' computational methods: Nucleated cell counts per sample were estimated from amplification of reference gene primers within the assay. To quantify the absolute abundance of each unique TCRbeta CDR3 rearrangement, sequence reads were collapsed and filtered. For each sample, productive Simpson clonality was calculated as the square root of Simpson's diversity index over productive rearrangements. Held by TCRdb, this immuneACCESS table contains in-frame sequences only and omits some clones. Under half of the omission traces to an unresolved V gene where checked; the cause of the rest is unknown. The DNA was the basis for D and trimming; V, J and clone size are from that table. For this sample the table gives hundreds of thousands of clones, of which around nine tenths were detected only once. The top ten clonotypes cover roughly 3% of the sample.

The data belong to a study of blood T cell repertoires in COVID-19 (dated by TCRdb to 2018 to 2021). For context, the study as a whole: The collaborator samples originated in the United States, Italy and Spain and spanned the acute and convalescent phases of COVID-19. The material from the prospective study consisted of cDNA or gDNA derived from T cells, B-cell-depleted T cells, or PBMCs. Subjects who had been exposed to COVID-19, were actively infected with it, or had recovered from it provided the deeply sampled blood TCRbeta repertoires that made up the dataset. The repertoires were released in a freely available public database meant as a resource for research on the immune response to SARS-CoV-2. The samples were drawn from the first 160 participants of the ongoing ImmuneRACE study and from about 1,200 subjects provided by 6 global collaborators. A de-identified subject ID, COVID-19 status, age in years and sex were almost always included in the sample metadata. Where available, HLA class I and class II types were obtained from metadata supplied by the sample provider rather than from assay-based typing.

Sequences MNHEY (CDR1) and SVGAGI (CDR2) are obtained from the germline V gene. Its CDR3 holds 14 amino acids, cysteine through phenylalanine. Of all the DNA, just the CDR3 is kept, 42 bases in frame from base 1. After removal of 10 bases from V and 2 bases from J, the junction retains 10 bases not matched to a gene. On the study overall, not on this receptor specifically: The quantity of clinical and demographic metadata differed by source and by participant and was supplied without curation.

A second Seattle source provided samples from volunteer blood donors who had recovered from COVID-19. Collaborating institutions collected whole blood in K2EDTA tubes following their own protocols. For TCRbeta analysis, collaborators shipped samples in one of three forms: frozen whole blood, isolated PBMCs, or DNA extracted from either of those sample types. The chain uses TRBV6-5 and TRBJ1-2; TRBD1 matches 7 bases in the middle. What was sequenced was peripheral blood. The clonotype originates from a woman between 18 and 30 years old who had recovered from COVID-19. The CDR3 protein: CATRLTGENYGYTF. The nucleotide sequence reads TGTGCCACCCGACTTACAGGGGAGAACTATGGCTACACCTTC.